The TCR beta chain under discussion was sequenced for a study of blood T cell repertoires in COVID-19. Study in general: Researchers got acute and convalescent COVID-19 samples from the United States, Italy and Spain. In each case, the material was cDNA or gDNA derived from T cells, B-cell-depleted T cells, or PBMCs.

Original analysis: Amplifying reference gene primers gave estimates of nucleated cell counts. Data came from immunoSEQ multiplex PCR; TCRdb stores just in-frame clones and leaves some out. V and J calls and clone size follow that table, whereas D and trimming were derived from the DNA. The table shows 160,000 or so clones, with around nine tenths occurring only once. CDR3 length: 12 amino acids. The V gene's germline CDR1 is MDHEN and CDR2 SYDVKM. V dropped 10 bases and J dropped 8; count of bases not matched to a gene: 5. The TCR sequence derives from a woman aged 70-85 years with COVID-19, enrolled during active disease. What was sequenced was peripheral blood. The chain is built from TRBV28 and TRBJ1-4; TRBD1 agrees at 9 bases. The CDR3 DNA follows: TGTGCCACGACAGGGGGAGGCGAAAAACTGTTTTTT. It encodes CATTGGGEKLFF.